The 15 T cell receptor beta chains below come from one sample, sequenced in a study of chemoradiotherapy in HPV16-positive cancers. The protocol was immunoSEQ multiplex PCR, while the TCRdb copy is restricted to in-frame clones and leaves out a portion. The sample has 13,000 or so clones, nearly 70% seen once; the top ten hold roughly a fifth. The sample was taken from a patient who underwent chemoradiotherapy. These receptors were taken from a human donor with HPV-associated anogenital cancer.

This chain links TRBV7-2 with TRBJ1-4; 11 bases align to TRBD1. Per germline, CDR1 SGHTA and CDR2 FQGNSA. Trimming removed 5 bases from V and 8 bases from J; junction bases left unmatched: 7. The CDR3 is 15 residues long. The CDR3 nucleotides read TGTGCCAGCAGCCCCGGGACAGGGGGGAGGGAAAAACTGTTTTTT. Translated, it gives CASSPGTGGREKLFF.

This clone is classed as medium-sized (0.01 to 0.1%). This specimen includes other DNA sequences encoding the same CDR3. The genes are TRBV4-1 and TRBJ2-2; tentative D call: TRBD1 (6 bases). The CDR3 totals 16 residues. V shed 0 bases and J shed 2 bases, with 10 bases lying between them. Germline V gene lookup returns CDR1 MGHRA and CDR2 YSYEKL. The CDR3: CASSQDAQGNTGELFF. Written as DNA, the CDR3 is TGCGCCAGCAGCCAAGACGCACAGGGAAACACCGGGGAGCTGTTTTTT.

This clone was observed a few times. The chain recombines TRBV29-1 with TRBJ2-7; a possible D gene is TRBD2 (6 bases). Germline loops: CDR1 SQVTM, CDR2 ANQGSEA. There are 14 residues in the CDR3. V lost 3 bases to trimming and J lost 6 bases, with 18 bases between them. Written as DNA, the CDR3 is TGCAGCGTTGATCTCGGGACTTCGGGAGCCGAGCAGTACTTC. Amino acids: CSVDLGTSGAEQYF.

The chain has TRBV5-1 and TRBJ1-5; D gene unclear. Germline values: CDR1 SGHRS, CDR2 YFSETQ. This CDR3 spans 14 amino acids. Trimming removed 0 bases from V and 2 bases from J, with 6 bases in between. The chain's CDR3 is CASSLELGNQPQHF. In nucleotides, the CDR3 is TGCGCCAGCAGCTTGGAACTTGGCAATCAGCCCCAGCATTTT.

V is TRBV7-9 and J is TRBJ2-7; possibly TRBD1 or TRBD2 for D (5 bases each). V was trimmed by 2 bases and J by 6 bases, leaving 14 bases between them. Germline lookup yields CDR1 SEHNR and CDR2 FQNEAQ (reference sequence). The CDR3 extends over 14 amino acids. Here the CDR3 reads CASSLFRSGREQYF. The CDR3 DNA follows: TGTGCCAGCAGCTTATTCCGGTCGGGGCGCGAGCAGTACTTC.

The chain links TRBV6-1 to TRBJ1-4; D gene uncertain. V dropped 0 bases and J dropped 0 bases, with 5 bases sitting between them. This CDR3 contains 15 residues. In germline, CDR1 is MNHNS, CDR2 SASEGT. CDR3 protein: CASSEASATNEKLFF. CDR3 nucleotide sequence: TGTGCCAGCAGTGAAGCATCGGCAACTAATGAAAAACTGTTTTTT.

This clone was observed a handful of times. This chain joins TRBV10-3 and TRBJ2-2; D gene unclear. This CDR3 has 11 amino acids. Germline V gene sequence: CDR1 ENHRY, CDR2 SYGVKD. V was trimmed by 3 bases and J by 7 bases, leaving 3 bases between them. The CDR3 DNA reads as TGTGCCATCAGTGACAGCGGGGAGCTGTTTTTT. Its protein is CAISDSGELFF.

This clone has more than one count but fewer than ten. The genes are TRBV6-5 and TRBJ1-6; D possibly corresponds to TRBD1 (5 bases). Trimming shortened V by 0 bases and J by 7 bases, and 13 bases separated the two germline ends. Germline lookup yields CDR1 MNHEY and CDR2 SVGAGI. The CDR3 extends over 16 amino acids. The CDR3: CASSYSPWGGNSPLHF. CDR3 nucleotides: TGTGCCAGCAGTTACTCTCCGTGGGGCGGGAATTCACCCCTCCACTTT.

Worth noting for this clone: At one of its ends the junction is not consistent with the germline gene, which may arise from a read error. The chain employs TRBV7-9 and TRBJ1-1; no firm D call. The CDR3 spans 11 residues. Looked up from germline, CDR1 is SEHNR and CDR2 is FQNEAQ (reference sequence). The CDR3 sequence is CASSKNIEAFF. The CDR3 coding sequence is TGTGCCAGCAGCAAAAACATTGAAGCTTTCTTT.

The chain carries TRBV7-9 and TRBJ1-1; 8 bases fit TRBD1. Looked up from germline, CDR1 is SEHNR and CDR2 is FQNEAQ (reference sequence). The CDR3 sequence is 15 residues long. V shed 4 bases, J shed 4 bases, and the junction held 8 bases outside the gene matches. CDR3 sequence reads: CASSSGQGGITEAFF. The CDR3 nucleotides are TGTGCCAGCAGCTCCGGACAGGGTGGAATCACTGAAGCTTTCTTT.

V gene TRBV7-9 combines with J gene TRBJ2-3; 8 bases fit TRBD2. There are 15 residues in the CDR3. Looked up from germline, CDR1 is SEHNR and CDR2 is FQNEAQ (reference sequence). Trimming took 5 bases from V and 2 from J; bases not matched to a gene: 6. The CDR3 bases are TGTGCCAGCAGCCCGACTAGCGATATCACAGATACGCAGTATTTT. The encoded protein is CASSPTSDITDTQYF.

The gene calls are TRBV2 and TRBJ2-3, with a weak D call TRBD2 (6 bases). The CDR3 totals 18 residues. The V end lost 9 bases, the J end lost 0 bases, and 25 bases lay between the germline ends. The germline CDR1 and CDR2 sequences are SNHLY and FYNNEI. CDR3 in amino acids: CARSVRDSKTTSTDTQYF. The CDR3 nucleotides read TGTGCCAGATCCGTCCGGGACTCGAAAACCACTAGCACAGATACGCAGTATTTT.

The sample holds one count of this clone. The chain joins TRBV4-1 to TRBJ2-5; D is possibly TRBD2 (6 bases). The V gene's germline CDR1 is MGHRA and CDR2 YSYEKL. V shed 0 bases and J shed 8 bases, with 10 bases lying between them. The CDR3 length is 13 residues. The CDR3, as DNA: TGCGCCAGCAGCCAAGATAGGGAGGAAACCCAGTACTTC. The encoded protein is CASSQDREETQYF.

The chain carries TRBV19 and TRBJ2-3; unclear D gene. Germline V CDR1 and CDR2: LNHDA, SQIVND (reference sequence). The CDR3 consists of 13 residues. Between the trimmed V and J ends, which lost 5 bases and 4 bases, there was a span of 10 bases. Here the CDR3 DNA reads TGTGCCAGTAGTGCCACTGCCCCAGATACGCAGTATTTT. It is translated as CASSATAPDTQYF.

V is TRBV28 and J is TRBJ1-2; D is unclear. CDR3 length: 14 residues. Germline V gene data show CDR1 as MDHEN and CDR2 as SYDVKM. The V and J ends lost 3 bases and 5 bases respectively, with 13 bases between them. CDR3 nucleotides: TGTGCCAGCAGTTTGGGCCGGCAGGCTTATGGCTACACCTTC. Translated, it gives CASSLGRQAYGYTF.